The 16 T cell receptor beta chains below were found in one sample sequenced in a study of blood T cell repertoires in COVID-19. Sequencing was performed with immunoSEQ multiplex PCR; in TCRdb, only in-frame clones are kept and a portion is missing. The sample shows some 310,000 clones, 75% to 90% of them seen only once. Sample: peripheral blood. The receptor source for this set is a woman in her 30s with COVID-19, enrolled during active disease.

This clone occurred once. The chain joins TRBV11-2 to TRBJ1-1, with 8 nucleotides matching TRBD1. The CDR3 extends over 15 amino acids. J was trimmed by 1 base and V by 5 bases; bases with no gene match: 6. Germline values: CDR1 SGHAT, CDR2 FQNNGV. The CDR3 here is CASSARGQGNTEAFF. DNA for the CDR3: TGTGCCAGCAGCGCAAGAGGACAGGGGAACACTGAAGCTTTCTTT.

This chain joins TRBV11-2 and TRBJ2-5, with a weak D call TRBD1 (6 bases). The CDR3 has 14 amino acids. Germline V gene lookup returns CDR1 SGHAT and CDR2 FQNNGV. V lost 5 bases, J lost 5 bases, and 15 bases lay in between. The CDR3 region has the DNA TGTGCCAGCAGCCAAAACAGGGCGTCGGAGACCCAGTACTTC. This codes for CASSQNRASETQYF.

The genes are TRBV30 and TRBJ1-2; 9 bases are shared with TRBD1. The CDR3 length is 12 residues. Losses at the gene ends were 3 bases for V and 10 bases for J; bases not matched to a gene: 6. The germline CDR1 and CDR2 sequences are GTSNPN and SVGIG (reference sequence). This CDR3 is CAWRRTGDNYTF. For the CDR3, the DNA is TGTGCCTGGAGGAGGACAGGGGATAACTACACCTTC.

The chain has TRBV2 and TRBJ2-3, with D possibly matching TRBD1 (6 bases). Germline V gene data show CDR1 as SNHLY and CDR2 as FYNNEI. The CDR3 totals 14 residues. Trimming removed 9 bases at V and 3 bases at J, with 16 bases between. The CDR3: CASIQGLGTDTQYF. In DNA form, the CDR3 reads TGTGCCAGTATACAGGGTTTGGGTACAGATACGCAGTATTTT.

There are a few counts of this clone. The V and J genes are TRBV10-3 and TRBJ2-3; 10 bases fit TRBD2. The junction had 3 bases not matched to a gene; V was cut back by 4 bases and J by 2 bases. CDR1 and CDR2 (germline): ENHRY, SYGVKD. This CDR3 has 15 amino acids. Here the CDR3 reads CAISAGTSDTDTQYF. CDR3 DNA: TGTGCCATCAGTGCGGGGACTAGCGACACAGATACGCAGTATTTT.

In this sample, this clone turned up a few times. The chain uses TRBV20-1 and TRBJ1-5; D is undetermined. CDR1 is DFQATT, CDR2 SNEGSKA, per germline (reference sequence). The CDR3 sequence is 15 residues long. The V end lost 3 bases, the J end lost 0 bases, and 12 bases lay between the germline ends. CDR3 in DNA: TGCAGTGCTAGTGAGGGAGGGAATAGCAATCAGCCCCAGCATTTT. Translation: CSASEGGNSNQPQHF.

The rearrangement links TRBV19 to TRBJ1-5; 7 bases align to TRBD1. The germline gives CDR1 LNHDA, CDR2 SQIVND (reference sequence). V shed 0 bases and J 8 bases; nucleotides not matched to a gene: 4. CDR3 size: 14 residues. The CDR3 loop reads CASSIERQGKPQHF. CDR3 DNA sequence: TGTGCCAGTAGTATAGAGCGACAGGGTAAGCCCCAGCATTTT.

The genes are TRBV5-6 and TRBJ1-1; the D gene is possibly TRBD1 (6 bases). There are 15 residues in the CDR3. Trimming stripped 5 bases from V and 1 base from J, with 15 bases between. Germline V gene data show CDR1 as SGHDT and CDR2 as YYEEEE. The CDR3 nucleotides are TGTGCCAGCAGACTTACAGGGATGGGGAACACTGAAGCTTTCTTT. Its translation is CASRLTGMGNTEAFF.

This chain uses TRBV7-7 with TRBJ2-1; 11 bases fit TRBD2. With 3 bases clipped from V and 6 bases from J, the junction kept 4 bases outside the gene matches. Looked up from germline, CDR1 is SSHAT and CDR2 is FNYEAQ (reference sequence). The CDR3 is 15 amino acids. The CDR3 nucleotides are TGTGCCAGCAGCTTTGAACTAGCGGGAGTCAATGAGCAGTTCTTC. Translation: CASSFELAGVNEQFF.

The chain couples TRBV6-6 to TRBJ2-5; possibly TRBD1 for D (5 bases). The length of the CDR3 is 15 residues. V was shortened by 0 bases and J by 0 bases, with 8 bases between the two germline ends. Germline CDR1 reads MNHNY; CDR2 reads SVGAGI (reference sequence). CDR3: CASSYSSGNQETQYF. In nucleotides, the CDR3 is TGTGCCAGCAGTTACTCGTCAGGGAACCAAGAGACCCAGTACTTC.

The chain employs TRBV2 and TRBJ2-3, with 11 bases fitting TRBD2. CDR3 size: 16 residues. V lost 6 bases, J lost 4 bases, and 9 bases stayed unmatched. CDR1 SNHLY and CDR2 FYNNEI come from the germline V gene. Here the CDR3 reads CASRYSGTSGADTQYF. CDR3 bases: TGTGCCAGCAGATATTCCGGGACTAGCGGAGCAGATACGCAGTATTTT.

The chain carries TRBV27 and TRBJ2-1; D might be TRBD2 (6 bases). Per the germline V gene, CDR1 is MNHEY and CDR2 is SMNVEV (reference sequence). V dropped 5 bases and J dropped 6 bases, with 11 bases sitting between them. CDR3 length equals 13 residues. The CDR3 loop reads CASSPGTRNEQFF. The DNA of the CDR3 is TGTGCCAGCAGTCCCGGGACTCGCAATGAGCAGTTCTTC.

The chain combines TRBV10-3 with TRBJ2-1; 10 nucleotides match TRBD2. This CDR3 contains 15 residues. The junction had 9 bases not matched to a gene; V was cut back by 10 bases and J by 3 bases. Germline values: CDR1 ENHRY, CDR2 SYGVKD. CDR3 residues: CATKSSSGSYNEQFF. The CDR3 bases are TGTGCCACCAAAAGCTCTAGCGGGAGCTACAATGAGCAGTTCTTC.

This chain connects TRBV7-2 to TRBJ2-1; TRBD2 agrees at 8 bases. CDR3 size: 16 residues. The V gene end was trimmed by 7 bases and the J gene end by 9 bases; junction bases not matched to a gene: 17. Germline assignment: CDR1 SGHTA and CDR2 FQGNSA. CDR3 DNA sequence: TGTGCCAGCACCCGAACCCCGACTAGCGCCAGGGGTGAGCAGTTCTTC. This translates into CASTRTPTSARGEQFF.

This clone occurred once. The chain links TRBV19 to TRBJ1-5, with a tentative D call TRBD1 (6 bases). This CDR3 has 14 residues. The germline V and J ends were trimmed by 5 bases and 2 bases, with 10 bases remaining between them. Germline CDR1 reads LNHDA; CDR2 reads SQIVND (reference sequence). This chain's CDR3 is CASSPWTGNQPQHF. The CDR3 DNA is TGTGCCAGTAGTCCATGGACAGGCAATCAGCCCCAGCATTTT. Using reference TRBV19 and TRBJ1-5 for the parts outside the CDR3, the full variable domain is DGGITQSPKYLFRKEGQNVTLSCEQNLNHDAMYWYRQDPGQGLRLIYYSQIVNDFQKGDIAEGYSVSREKKESFPLTVTSAQKNPTAFYLCASSPWTGNQPQHFGDGTRLSIL.

The chain couples TRBV5-1 to TRBJ2-6; no reliable D call. V lost 6 bases and J lost 0, with 7 bases in between. The length of the CDR3 is 14 residues. Germline V gene data show CDR1 as SGHRS and CDR2 as YFSETQ. CDR3 loop: CASKSSSGANVLTF. Written as DNA, the CDR3 is TGCGCCAGCAAGAGTAGCTCTGGGGCCAACGTCCTGACTTTC.